This TCR beta chain was captured by sequencing in a study of lymphopenia after photon versus proton radiotherapy. Study results and limitations: After lymphocyte nadir, photon-treated repertoires showed oligoclonal expansion, especially CD8+ Temra. Relative stability marked proton patients; photon patients lost diversity and naive cells. In patients who died, overall survival fell as post-nadir TCR diversity dropped more. Authors raise, but do not show, better survival with proton therapy.

The data were produced by immunoSEQ multiplex PCR, yet TCRdb's version contains in-frame clones alone and is incomplete. The profile shows approximately 12,000 clones, 88% of them singletons. Germline V gene sequence: CDR1 SQVTM, CDR2 ANQGSEA. The CDR3 is 14 residues long. With 4 bases removed from V and 7 bases from J, the gap between germline ends came to 20 bases. Regarding this clone: The antigen is undetermined.

The V and J genes are TRBV29-1 and TRBJ2-7; D possibly uses TRBD1 or TRBD2 (5 bases each). The sample here was peripheral blood, taken from a patient treated with photon-based radiotherapy. The TCR originated in a man in his sixties with pancreatic cancer. CDR3 coding DNA: TGCAGCGTTGCACCCTGGACATCGAGAGGGGAGCAGTACTTC. Translation gives CSVAPWTSRGEQYF.